This TCR beta chain was identified during a study of T-cell reconstitution after alpha-beta-depleted transplantation in children listed by TCRdb under 2016. For context, the study as a whole: T-cell immune reconstitution after TCRalphabeta/CD19-depleted allogeneic hematopoietic cell transplantation in children was quantitatively tracked in the study by means of TCR repertoire profiling. Summary of the overall study and its limitations: Over subsequent months, a decline in hyperexpanded clone frequencies was noted, and after one year, T-cell counts and TCRbeta diversity were mostly ascribed to newly produced T cells. The high TCRbeta diversity at day 60 in some patients was ascribed to recipient T cells and intrathymic progenitors that had survived conditioning. Apparently early alphabetaT-cell count recovery about two months after transplant reportedly relied on only several hundred rapidly expanded clones derived from non-depleted graft cells.

The treatment or condition label for this specimen denotes: allogeneic hematopoietic cell transplantation with graft depleted of TCRalphabeta T cells and CD19 B cells. The children who served as transplant recipients had been given grafts of TCRalphabeta/CD19-depleted allogeneic hematopoietic cells. Libraries were prepared through PCR. TCRdb shows the sequencer as Illumina HiSeq 2500. TCR libraries were prepared with molecular barcoding, using unique molecular identifiers to normalize TCRbeta repertoire quantification. TCRdb handled the public reads itself, with Q25 trimming in fastp and clone calling in MiXCR, and kept productive beta chains. Rows matching on CDR3 protein sequence are summarized as one entry with the most common DNA and genes. The sample data list some 600,000 distinct CDR3 sequences, and about an eighth of these were observed just once. The leading ten clones occupy approximately 2.1% of the sample.

On this clonotype: It has no known antigen specificity. No per-base quality is available; no much larger clone lies one base away.

The CDR3 numbers 15 residues from cysteine through phenylalanine. The kept DNA is CDR3 alone, 45 bases in frame from the first base. Taken from the germline V gene, the CDR1 and CDR2 loops are SGHDN and FVKESK. V ends up 1 base short and J 4 bases short, with an unmatched junction base count of 4. Sample: PBMCs, mostly from graft donor cells, taken 360 days after TCRalphabeta/CD19-depleted stem cell transplant. The sequence was obtained from a male patient younger than 18 who had a stem cell transplant for acute myeloid leukemia, so the T cells may come from the graft donor. The chain joins TRBV14 to TRBJ2-7; 10 middle bases align to TRBD1. Read as DNA, the sequence is TGTGCCAGCAGCCAAGCTAGACAGGGGGCTTACGAGCAGTACTTC. This encodes CASSQARQGAYEQYF.